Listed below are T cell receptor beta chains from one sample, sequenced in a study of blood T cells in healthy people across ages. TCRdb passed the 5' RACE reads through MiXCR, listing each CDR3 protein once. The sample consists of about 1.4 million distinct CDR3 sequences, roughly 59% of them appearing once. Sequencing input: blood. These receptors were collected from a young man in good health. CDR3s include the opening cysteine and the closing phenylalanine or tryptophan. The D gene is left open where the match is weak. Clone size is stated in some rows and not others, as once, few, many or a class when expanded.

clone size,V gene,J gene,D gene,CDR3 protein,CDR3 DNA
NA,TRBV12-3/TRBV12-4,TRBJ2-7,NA,CASTEGDGRYEQYF,TGTGCCAGCACGGAGGGAGACGGACGCTACGAGCAGTACTTC
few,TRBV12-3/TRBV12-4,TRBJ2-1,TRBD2,CASTLLLAGVGISYNEQFF,TGTGCCAGCACCCTCCTACTAGCGGGAGTCGGGATCTCCTACAATGAGCAGTTCTTC
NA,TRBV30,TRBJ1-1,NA,CAWQEGTNTEAFF,TGTGCCTGGCAGGAGGGAACTAACACTGAAGCTTTCTTT
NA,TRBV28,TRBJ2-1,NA,CASSPGDRHNEQFF,TGTGCCAGCAGCCCGGGTGACCGCCACAATGAGCAGTTCTTC
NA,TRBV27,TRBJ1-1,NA,CASSRVGGQNTEAFF,TGTGCCAGCAGTAGGGTTGGGGGGCAGAACACTGAAGCTTTCTTT
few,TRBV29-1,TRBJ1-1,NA,CSVIGQLNTEAFF,TGCAGCGTGATCGGACAGCTGAACACTGAAGCTTTCTTT
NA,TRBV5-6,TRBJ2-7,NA,CASSAETYEQYF,TGTGCCAGCAGCGCGGAGACCTACGAGCAGTACTTC
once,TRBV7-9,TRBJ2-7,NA,CASSQTLAEAYEQYF,TGTGCCAGCAGCCAAACCCTAGCAGAGGCCTACGAGCAGTACTTC
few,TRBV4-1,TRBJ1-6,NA,CASSVDFSSYNSPLHF,TGCGCCAGCAGCGTTGACTTTAGCTCCTATAATTCACCCCTCCACTTT
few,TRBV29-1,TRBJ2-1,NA,CSCQRDNHGNEQFF,TGCAGCTGTCAGAGGGACAACCATGGGAATGAGCAGTTCTTC
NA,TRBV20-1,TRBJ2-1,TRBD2,CSARGFGRETQFF,TGCAGTGCTAGAGGATTCGGGAGGGAGACCCAGTTCTTC
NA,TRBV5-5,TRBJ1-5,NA,CASSLLPGPQEQPQHF,TGTGCCAGCAGCTTACTACCGGGACCCCAAGAACAGCCCCAGCATTTT
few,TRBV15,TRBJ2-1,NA,CATSPGGEQFF,TGTGCCACCAGCCCCGGCGGTGAGCAGTTCTTC
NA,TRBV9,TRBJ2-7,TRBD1,CASSVGDSPYEQYF,TGTGCCAGCAGCGTAGGGGACAGCCCCTACGAGCAGTACTTC
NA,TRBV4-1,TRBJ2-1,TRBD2,CASGQMGGDNEQFF,TGCGCCAGCGGCCAAATGGGGGGGGACAATGAGCAGTTCTTC
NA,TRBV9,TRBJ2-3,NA,CASTGSGTSTDTQYF,TGTGCCAGCACGGGGTCCGGAACTAGCACAGATACGCAGTATTTT
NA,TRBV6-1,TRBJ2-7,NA,CASSEDPAQPEQYF,TGTGCCAGCAGTGAAGATCCTGCCCAGCCCGAGCAGTACTTC
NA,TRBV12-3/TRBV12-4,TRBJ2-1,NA,CASRNLKSGSSYNEQFF,TGTGCCAGCAGGAACCTAAAATCCGGTAGCTCCTACAATGAGCAGTTCTTC
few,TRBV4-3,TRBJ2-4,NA,CASSQGAGLAKNIQYF,TGCGCCAGCAGCCAAGGAGCAGGGCTAGCCAAAAACATTCAGTACTTC
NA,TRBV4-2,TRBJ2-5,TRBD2,CASSQGQTSGAQETQYF,TGTGCCAGCAGCCAAGGGCAAACAAGCGGGGCACAAGAGACCCAGTACTTC
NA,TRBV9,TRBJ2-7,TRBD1,CASSVEVGGTGFDEQYF,TGTGCCAGCAGCGTAGAGGTTGGGGGGACAGGGTTCGACGAGCAGTACTTC
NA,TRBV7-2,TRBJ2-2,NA,CASSPRRVTGELFF,TGTGCCAGCAGCCCGAGACGGGTCACCGGGGAGCTGTTTTTT
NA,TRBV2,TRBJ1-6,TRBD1,CASSYDRGSMPLHF,TGTGCCAGCAGTTACGACAGGGGTAGTATGCCCCTCCACTTT
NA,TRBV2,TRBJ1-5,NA,CASRLSNQPQHF,TGTGCCTCCCGTCTTAGCAATCAGCCCCAGCATTTT
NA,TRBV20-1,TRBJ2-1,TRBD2,CSANVPGLAGADNEQFF,TGCAGTGCGAACGTTCCGGGACTAGCGGGGGCAGACAATGAGCAGTTCTTC
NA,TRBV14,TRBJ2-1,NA,CASSHLTDNEQFF,TGTGCCAGCAGCCACCTAACCGACAATGAGCAGTTCTTC
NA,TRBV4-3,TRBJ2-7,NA,CASSTNGREQYF,TGCGCCAGCAGCACCAACGGCCGCGAGCAGTACTTC
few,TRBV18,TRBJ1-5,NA,CASSGGGGNQPQHF,TGTGCCAGCTCCGGGGGGGGCGGCAATCAGCCCCAGCATTTT
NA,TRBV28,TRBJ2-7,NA,CASSLFLYEQYF,TGTGCCAGCAGTTTATTCTTATACGAGCAGTACTTC
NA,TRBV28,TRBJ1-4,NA,CASSPRDVGEKLFF,TGTGCCAGCAGCCCCCGGGACGTAGGTGAAAAACTGTTTTTT